A selection of T cell receptor beta chains follows, all from one sample in a study of human T cells and chemical hapten exposure. Each CDR3 protein is one row after TCRdb ran MiXCR on the RACE reads. In the table there are under 200,000 distinct CDR3 sequences, about 15% of which are singletons. The sample was whole blood, taken in connection with sensitization to the hapten diphenylcyclopropenone (DPC). The receptors were gathered from a woman aged 25 to 45 with alopecia areata. Some clones in this sample may be carry-over from other donors' samples. CDR3s include the opening cysteine and the closing phenylalanine or tryptophan. A D gene is named only where the DNA matches it firmly. Clone size is not always given. Where it is, it says once, few, many or a class for expanded clones.

CDR3 protein: CASSQVRLAVLNEQFF; CDR3 DNA: TGTGCCAGCAGCCAAGTAAGACTAGCGGTACTCAATGAGCAGTTCTTC; J gene: TRBJ2-1; D gene: TRBD2; V gene: TRBV14; clone size: many
CDR3 protein: CASSRGLAGAAVQETQYF; CDR3 DNA: TGTGCCAGCAGTAGGGGACTAGCGGGGGCCGCAGTTCAGGAGACCCAGTACTTC; J gene: TRBJ2-5; D gene: TRBD2; V gene: TRBV6-5; clone size: .
CDR3 protein: CASSANREFSEQYF; CDR3 DNA: TGCGCCAGCAGTGCGAACAGGGAATTTAGCGAGCAGTACTTC; J gene: TRBJ2-7; D gene: .; V gene: TRBV10-2; clone size: many
CDR3 protein: CASTQTDDFVETQYF; CDR3 DNA: TGTGCCAGCACACAGACTGATGACTTTGTAGAGACCCAGTACTTC; J gene: TRBJ2-5; D gene: .; V gene: TRBV28; clone size: .
CDR3 protein: CASSLGQIGAEAFF; CDR3 DNA: TGTGCCAGCAGCTTAGGACAAATAGGGGCTGAAGCTTTCTTT; J gene: TRBJ1-1; D gene: .; V gene: TRBV7-6; clone size: .
CDR3 protein: CASSTRQGGSPLHF; CDR3 DNA: TGTGCCAGCAGCACCAGACAGGGAGGTTCACCCCTCCACTTT; J gene: TRBJ1-6; D gene: TRBD1; V gene: TRBV7-2; clone size: many
CDR3 protein: CASSYVQGSSYEQYF; CDR3 DNA: TGTGCCAGCAGTTACGTCCAGGGGAGTTCCTACGAGCAGTACTTC; J gene: TRBJ2-7; D gene: .; V gene: TRBV6-5; clone size: few
CDR3 protein: CSAAVPGLAGLTSSYNEQFF; CDR3 DNA: TGCAGTGCAGCCGTTCCGGGACTAGCGGGGCTAACTAGCTCCTACAATGAGCAGTTCTTC; J gene: TRBJ2-1; D gene: TRBD2; V gene: TRBV20-1; clone size: few
CDR3 protein: CASTKSPYEQYF; CDR3 DNA: TGTGCCAGCACCAAGTCTCCCTACGAGCAGTACTTC; J gene: TRBJ2-7; D gene: .; V gene: TRBV28; clone size: .
CDR3 protein: CSVGGHNQPQHF; CDR3 DNA: TGCAGCGTTGGGGGGCACAATCAGCCCCAGCATTTT; J gene: TRBJ1-5; D gene: .; V gene: TRBV29-1; clone size: many
CDR3 protein: CASSLRRSYEQYF; CDR3 DNA: TGTGCCAGCAGTTTAAGGCGGAGCTACGAGCAGTACTTC; J gene: TRBJ2-7; D gene: .; V gene: TRBV12-3/TRBV12-4; clone size: .
CDR3 protein: CASSMTSGGFNEQFF; CDR3 DNA: TGTGCCAGTAGTATGACTAGCGGGGGGTTCAATGAGCAGTTCTTC; J gene: TRBJ2-1; D gene: TRBD2; V gene: TRBV19; clone size: few
CDR3 protein: CASSPADRGGIGNEQFF; CDR3 DNA: TGTGCCAGCAGTCCTGCGGACAGGGGAGGGATCGGGAATGAGCAGTTCTTC; J gene: TRBJ2-1; D gene: TRBD1; V gene: TRBV28; clone size: few
CDR3 protein: CASSEISGTQYF; CDR3 DNA: TGTGCCAGCAGTGAAATCTCCGGGACCCAGTACTTC; J gene: TRBJ2-5; D gene: .; V gene: TRBV6-1; clone size: few
CDR3 protein: CASSQTTGTGVASYEQYF; CDR3 DNA: TGCGCCAGCAGCCAAACTACCGGGACAGGGGTCGCCTCCTACGAGCAGTACTTC; J gene: TRBJ2-7; D gene: TRBD1; V gene: TRBV4-3; clone size: .
CDR3 protein: CASSGLAGGTGELFF; CDR3 DNA: TGTGCCAGCAGCGGACTAGCGGGAGGAACCGGGGAGCTGTTTTTT; J gene: TRBJ2-2; D gene: TRBD2; V gene: TRBV2; clone size: few
CDR3 protein: CASSLALGTGISYEQYF; CDR3 DNA: TGTGCCAGCAGCTTAGCCTTGGGGACAGGTATCTCCTACGAGCAGTACTTC; J gene: TRBJ2-7; D gene: TRBD1; V gene: TRBV7-8; clone size: many
CDR3 protein: CASSQSGTGATGELFF; CDR3 DNA: TGTGCCAGCAGCCAATCCGGGACAGGGGCCACCGGGGAGCTGTTTTTT; J gene: TRBJ2-2; D gene: TRBD1; V gene: TRBV7-6; clone size: many
CDR3 protein: CASSFPRTVTYEQYF; CDR3 DNA: TGTGCCAGCAGCTTCCCGAGGACAGTTACCTACGAGCAGTACTTC; J gene: TRBJ2-7; D gene: .; V gene: TRBV7-3; clone size: .
CDR3 protein: CAVTGWGNTEAFF; CDR3 DNA: TGTGCCGTGACAGGCTGGGGGAACACTGAAGCTTTCTTT; J gene: TRBJ1-1; D gene: .; V gene: TRBV12-3/TRBV12-4; clone size: .
CDR3 protein: CSAGRGQETQYF; CDR3 DNA: TGCAGCGCAGGACGGGGACAAGAGACCCAGTACTTC; J gene: TRBJ2-5; D gene: .; V gene: TRBV29-1; clone size: many
CDR3 protein: CASSPSVGGSDNEQFF; CDR3 DNA: TGCGCCAGCAGCCCCTCTGTTGGGGGGAGTGATAATGAGCAGTTCTTC; J gene: TRBJ2-1; D gene: .; V gene: TRBV5-1; clone size: many
CDR3 protein: CASSLVATRRTGELFF; CDR3 DNA: TGTGCCAGCAGCTTAGTAGCGACCCGTCGCACCGGGGAGCTGTTTTTT; J gene: TRBJ2-2; D gene: .; V gene: TRBV7-2; clone size: few